Sequencing of this T cell receptor (beta chain) was carried out in a study of blood T cell repertoires in COVID-19. Study in general: Nucleic acid was either cDNA or gDNA, and it came from T cells, B-cell-depleted T cells, or PBMCs.

In the authors' workflow: From reference gene primer amplification, estimates of nucleated cell counts were derived. Measured with immunoSEQ multiplex PCR; TCRdb has only the in-frame clones, and not every one. V, J and clone size are those of that table, while D and trimming were read from the DNA. Here the sample spans about 500,000 clones, roughly 89% being singletons. The CDR3 totals 17 residues. Germline-derived CDR1 and CDR2 are LNHDA and SQIVND (reference sequence). V was clipped by 0 bases and J by 9 bases; unmatched bases: 8. The chain is built from TRBV19 and TRBJ1-6; 10 nucleotides align to TRBD1. Sequenced: peripheral blood. The origin of this receptor is a man younger than 35 with COVID-19, enrolled during active disease. The CDR3 spells CASSIDPSGQGSSPLHF. The CDR3 DNA reads as TGTGCCAGTAGTATAGATCCCTCGGGACAGGGGAGTTCACCCCTCCACTTT.